The sequence of this T cell receptor (beta chain) was determined in a study of blood T cell repertoires in COVID-19. The method was immunoSEQ multiplex PCR; TCRdb's version includes in-frame clones alone and lacks a portion of them. The data contain some 260,000 clones, roughly 86% of them singletons. CDR1 and CDR2 from the germline V gene are SGHNT and YYREEE (reference sequence). CDR3 size: 14 residues. J gave up 5 bases and V 3 bases, and 3 bases lay outside the gene matches. Sequencing was performed on peripheral blood. The TCR was taken from a young woman with acute or convalescent COVID-19. The chain links TRBV5-4 to TRBJ1-3; 9 bases fit TRBD1. CDR3 sequence reads: CASSSGQGRNTIYF. For the CDR3, the DNA is TGTGCCAGCAGCTCCGGACAGGGGAGAAACACCATATATTTT.